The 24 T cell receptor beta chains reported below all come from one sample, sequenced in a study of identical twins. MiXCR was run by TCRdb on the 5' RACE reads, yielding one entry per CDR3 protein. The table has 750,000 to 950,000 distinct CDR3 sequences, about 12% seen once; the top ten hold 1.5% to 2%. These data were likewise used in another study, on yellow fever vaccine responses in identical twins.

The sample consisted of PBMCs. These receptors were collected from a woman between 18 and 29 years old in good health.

CDR3 region: CASGLDWYMATGELFF. CDR3 coding DNA: TGTGCCAGCGGGCTAGATTGGTACATGGCCACCGGGGAGCTGTTTTTT. The V gene is TRBV3-1, the J gene TRBJ2-2, with D hard to call. CDR3 length: 16 residues. Germline V gives CDR1 LGHDT, CDR2 YNNKEL (reference sequence). Deletions cut 8 bases from V and 4 bases from J, with 20 bases between.

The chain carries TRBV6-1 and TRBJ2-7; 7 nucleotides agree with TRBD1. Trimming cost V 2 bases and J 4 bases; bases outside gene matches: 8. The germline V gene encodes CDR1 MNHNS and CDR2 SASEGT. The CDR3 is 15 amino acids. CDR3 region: CASSELQGTHYEQYF. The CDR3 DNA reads TGTGCCAGCAGTGAATTACAGGGGACCCATTACGAGCAGTACTTC.

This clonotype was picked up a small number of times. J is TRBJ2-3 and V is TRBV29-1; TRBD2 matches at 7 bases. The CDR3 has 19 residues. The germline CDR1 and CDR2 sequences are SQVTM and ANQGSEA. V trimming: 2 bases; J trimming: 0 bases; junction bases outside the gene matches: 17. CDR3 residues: CSVEMASGHRHASTDTQYF. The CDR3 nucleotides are TGCAGCGTTGAAATGGCTAGCGGACACCGCCACGCTAGCACAGATACGCAGTATTTT.

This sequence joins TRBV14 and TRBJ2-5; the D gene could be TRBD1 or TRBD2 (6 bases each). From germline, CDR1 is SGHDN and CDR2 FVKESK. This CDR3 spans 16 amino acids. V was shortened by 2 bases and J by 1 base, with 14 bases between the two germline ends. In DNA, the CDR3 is TGTGCCAGCAGCCAACTTAGGGGGGCTCTCCAAGAGACCCAGTACTTC. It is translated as CASSQLRGALQETQYF.

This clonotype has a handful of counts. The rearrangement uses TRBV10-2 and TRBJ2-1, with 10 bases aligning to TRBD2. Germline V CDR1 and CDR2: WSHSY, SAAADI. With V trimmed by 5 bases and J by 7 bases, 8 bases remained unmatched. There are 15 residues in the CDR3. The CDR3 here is CASSFLAGAPNEQFF. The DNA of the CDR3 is TGCGCCAGCAGTTTCCTAGCGGGAGCCCCAAATGAGCAGTTCTTC.

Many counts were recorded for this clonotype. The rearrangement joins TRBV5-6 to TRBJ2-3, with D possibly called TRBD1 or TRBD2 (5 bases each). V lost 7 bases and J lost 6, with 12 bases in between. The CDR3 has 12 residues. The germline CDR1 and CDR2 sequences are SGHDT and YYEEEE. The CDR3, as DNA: TGTGCCAGCGCCTGGGGGATCGATACGCAGTATTTT. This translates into CASAWGIDTQYF.

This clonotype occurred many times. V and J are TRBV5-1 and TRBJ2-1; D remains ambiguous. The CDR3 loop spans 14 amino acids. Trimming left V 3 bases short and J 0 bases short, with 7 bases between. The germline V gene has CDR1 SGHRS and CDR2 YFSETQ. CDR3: CASSYEYSYNEQFF. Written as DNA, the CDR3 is TGCGCCAGCAGCTACGAATACTCCTACAATGAGCAGTTCTTC.

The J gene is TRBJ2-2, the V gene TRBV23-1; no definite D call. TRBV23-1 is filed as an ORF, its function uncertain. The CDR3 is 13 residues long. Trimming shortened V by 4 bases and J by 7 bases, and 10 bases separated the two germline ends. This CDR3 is CASSPPKGGELFF. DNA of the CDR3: TGCGCCAGCAGTCCCCCGAAAGGCGGGGAGCTGTTTTTT.

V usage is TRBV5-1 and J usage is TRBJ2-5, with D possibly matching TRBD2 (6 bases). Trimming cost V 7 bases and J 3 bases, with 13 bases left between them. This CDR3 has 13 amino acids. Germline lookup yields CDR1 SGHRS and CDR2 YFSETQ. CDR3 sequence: CASSTGEKETQYF. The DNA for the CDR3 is TGCGCCAGCTCGACGGGGGAGAAAGAGACCCAGTACTTC.

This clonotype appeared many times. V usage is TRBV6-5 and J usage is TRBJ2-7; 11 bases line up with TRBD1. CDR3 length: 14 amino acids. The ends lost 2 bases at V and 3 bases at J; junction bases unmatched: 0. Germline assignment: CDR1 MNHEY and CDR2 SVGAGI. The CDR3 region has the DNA TGTGCCAGCAGTTACGGGACAGGGGGCTACGAGCAGTACTTC. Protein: CASSYGTGGYEQYF.

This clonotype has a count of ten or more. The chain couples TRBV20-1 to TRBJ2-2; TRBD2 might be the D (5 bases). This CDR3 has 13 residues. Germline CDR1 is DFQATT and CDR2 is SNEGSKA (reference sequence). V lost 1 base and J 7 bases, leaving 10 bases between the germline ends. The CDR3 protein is CSARVTSNGELFF. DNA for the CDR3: TGCAGTGCTAGAGTAACTAGTAACGGGGAGCTGTTTTTT.

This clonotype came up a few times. The CDR3 DNA reads as TGTGCCAGCAGTTTCATCGAGGGAAATCAGCCCCAGCATTTT. The encoded protein is CASSFIEGNQPQHF. The chain combines TRBV28 with TRBJ1-5; D unclear. Per germline, CDR1 MDHEN and CDR2 SYDVKM. This CDR3 contains 14 residues. Trimming took off 3 bases at V and 4 bases at J, with 10 bases between the two ends.

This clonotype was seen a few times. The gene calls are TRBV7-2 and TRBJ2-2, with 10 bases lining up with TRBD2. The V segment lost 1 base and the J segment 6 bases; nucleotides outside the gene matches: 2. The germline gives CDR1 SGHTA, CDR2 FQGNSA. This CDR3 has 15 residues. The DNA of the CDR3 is TGTGCCAGCAGCTTAGGACTAGCGGGTTCCGGGGAGCTGTTTTTT. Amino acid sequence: CASSLGLAGSGELFF.

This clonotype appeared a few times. Here the CDR3 DNA reads TGCAGTGCTAGACTGACAGGGGCGAACACTGAAGCTTTCTTT. Its protein product is CSARLTGANTEAFF. This chain links TRBV20-1 with TRBJ1-1; 8 positions match TRBD1. Germline V gives CDR1 DFQATT, CDR2 SNEGSKA (reference sequence). The CDR3 extends over 14 amino acids. Trimming took 2 bases from V and 1 from J; bases not matched to a gene: 3.

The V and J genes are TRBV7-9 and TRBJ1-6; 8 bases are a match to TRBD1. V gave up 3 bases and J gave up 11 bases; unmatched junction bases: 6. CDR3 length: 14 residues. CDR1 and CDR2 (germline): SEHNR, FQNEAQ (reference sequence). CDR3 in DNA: TGTGCCAGCAGCTTGGGACAGGCGGCGACACCCCTCCACTTT. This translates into CASSLGQAATPLHF.

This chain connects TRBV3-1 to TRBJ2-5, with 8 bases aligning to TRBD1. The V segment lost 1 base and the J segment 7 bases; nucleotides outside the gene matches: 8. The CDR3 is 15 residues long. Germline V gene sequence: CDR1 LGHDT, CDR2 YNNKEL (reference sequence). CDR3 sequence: CASSQGQGTQGTQYF. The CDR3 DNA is TGTGCCAGCAGCCAAGGACAGGGGACACAGGGGACCCAGTACTTC.

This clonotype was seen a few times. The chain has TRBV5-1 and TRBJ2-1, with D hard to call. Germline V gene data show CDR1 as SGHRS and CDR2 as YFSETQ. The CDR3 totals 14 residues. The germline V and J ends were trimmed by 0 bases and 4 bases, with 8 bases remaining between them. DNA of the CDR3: TGCGCCAGCAGCTTGGAGTCCAGGTACAATGAGCAGTTCTTC. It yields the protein CASSLESRYNEQFF.

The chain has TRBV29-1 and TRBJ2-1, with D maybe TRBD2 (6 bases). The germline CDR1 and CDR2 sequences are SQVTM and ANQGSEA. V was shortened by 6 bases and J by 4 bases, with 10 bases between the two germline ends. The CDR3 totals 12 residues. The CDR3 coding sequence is TGCAGCGTACGGGAGCGGTACAATGAGCAGTTCTTC. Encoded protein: CSVRERYNEQFF.

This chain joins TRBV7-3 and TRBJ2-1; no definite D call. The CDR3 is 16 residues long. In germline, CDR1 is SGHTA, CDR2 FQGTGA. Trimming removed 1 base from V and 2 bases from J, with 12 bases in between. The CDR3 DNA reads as TGTGCCAGCAGCTTAAGTGTTCGGTTGGCCTACAATGAGCAGTTCTTC. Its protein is CASSLSVRLAYNEQFF.

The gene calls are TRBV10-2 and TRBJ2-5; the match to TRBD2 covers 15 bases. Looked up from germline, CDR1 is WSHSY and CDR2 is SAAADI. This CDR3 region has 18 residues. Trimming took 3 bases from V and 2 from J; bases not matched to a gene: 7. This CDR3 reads CASSELGLAGGKQETQYF. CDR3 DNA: TGCGCCAGCAGTGAATTAGGACTAGCGGGGGGGAAACAAGAGACCCAGTACTTC.

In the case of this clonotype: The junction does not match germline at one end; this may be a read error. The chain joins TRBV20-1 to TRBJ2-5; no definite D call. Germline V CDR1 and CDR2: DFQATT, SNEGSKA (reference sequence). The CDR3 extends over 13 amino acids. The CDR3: CSASLLDQGTQYF. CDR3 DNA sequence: TGCAGTGCTAGTCTCCTGGATCAAGGGACCCAGTACTTC.

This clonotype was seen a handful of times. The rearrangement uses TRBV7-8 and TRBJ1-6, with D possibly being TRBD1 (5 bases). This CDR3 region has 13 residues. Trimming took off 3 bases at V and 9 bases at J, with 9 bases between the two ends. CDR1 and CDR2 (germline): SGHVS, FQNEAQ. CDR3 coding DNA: TGTGCCAGCAGCTTGGGACGGGGTTCACCCCTCCACTTT. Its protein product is CASSLGRGSPLHF.

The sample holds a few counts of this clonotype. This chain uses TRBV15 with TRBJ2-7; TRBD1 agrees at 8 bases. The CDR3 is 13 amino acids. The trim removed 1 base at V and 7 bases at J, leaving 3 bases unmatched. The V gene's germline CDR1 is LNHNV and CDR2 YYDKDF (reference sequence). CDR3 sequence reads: CATSRARGQEQYF. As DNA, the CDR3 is TGTGCCACCAGCAGAGCCAGGGGGCAAGAGCAGTACTTC.

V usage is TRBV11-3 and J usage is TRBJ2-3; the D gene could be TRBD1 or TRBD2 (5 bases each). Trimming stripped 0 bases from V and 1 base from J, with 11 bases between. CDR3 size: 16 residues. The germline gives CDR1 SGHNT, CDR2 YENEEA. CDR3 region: CASSLDFGARTDTQYF. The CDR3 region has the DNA TGTGCCAGCAGCTTAGATTTCGGGGCCCGCACAGATACGCAGTATTTT. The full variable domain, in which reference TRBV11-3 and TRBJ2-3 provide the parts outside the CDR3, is EAGVVQSPRYKIIEKKQPVAFWCNPISGHNTLYWYLQNLGQGPELLIRYENEEAVDDSQLPKDRFSAERLKGVDSTLKIQPAELGDSAVYLCASSLDFGARTDTQYFGPGTRLTVL.